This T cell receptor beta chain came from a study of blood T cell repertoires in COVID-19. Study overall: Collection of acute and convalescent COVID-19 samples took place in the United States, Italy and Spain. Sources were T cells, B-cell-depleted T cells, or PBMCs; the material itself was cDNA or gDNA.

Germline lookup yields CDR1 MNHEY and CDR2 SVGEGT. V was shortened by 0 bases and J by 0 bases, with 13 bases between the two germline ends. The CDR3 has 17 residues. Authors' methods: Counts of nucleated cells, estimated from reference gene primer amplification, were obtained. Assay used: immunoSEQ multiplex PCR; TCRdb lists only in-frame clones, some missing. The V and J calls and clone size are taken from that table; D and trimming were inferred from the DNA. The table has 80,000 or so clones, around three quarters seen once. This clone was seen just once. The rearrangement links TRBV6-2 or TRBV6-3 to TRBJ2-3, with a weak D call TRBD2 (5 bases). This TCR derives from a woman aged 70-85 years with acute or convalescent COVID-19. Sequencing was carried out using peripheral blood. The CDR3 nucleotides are TGTGCCAGCAGTTACTCCCATTCGGGATTCAGCACAGATACGCAGTATTTT. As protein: CASSYSHSGFSTDTQYF.